This T cell receptor (beta chain) comes out of a study of blood T cells in healthy people across ages. After removal of 0 bases from V and 0 bases from J, the junction contained 9 bases not matched to a gene. The CDR3 loop spans 18 amino acids. Germline CDR1 SGDLS, CDR2 YYNGEE. Together with a sample-barcoded 5' primer, a J-beta primer mix was included in a second PCR lasting about 7 to 12 cycles. Each CDR3 protein gets one entry after TCRdb re-called the 5' RACE reads with MiXCR. The sample includes 1 million or so distinct CDR3 sequences, more than 35% of them seen just once. The sample consisted of blood. The genes are TRBV9 and TRBJ2-7, with 10 bases fitting TRBD2. The source is a woman aged 55 to 70 in good health. The CDR3 bases are TGTGCCAGCAGCGTAGGAATAGCGGGGGGTTCTGCCTCCTACGAGCAGTACTTC. This codes for CASSVGIAGGSASYEQYF.